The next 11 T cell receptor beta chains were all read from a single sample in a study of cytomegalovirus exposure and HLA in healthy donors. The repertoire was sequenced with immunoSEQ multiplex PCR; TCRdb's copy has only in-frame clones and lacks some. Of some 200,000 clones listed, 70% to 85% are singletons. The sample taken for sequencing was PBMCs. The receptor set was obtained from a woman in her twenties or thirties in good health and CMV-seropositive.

The CDR3 coding sequence is TGTGCCAGCAGCCCCCCCCTGGGAGCGCAAGAGACCCAGTACTTC. Residues: CASSPPLGAQETQYF. The genes are TRBV2 and TRBJ2-5; a weak D match, TRBD2 (5 bases). V gave up 6 bases and J gave up 2 bases, with 16 bases separating them. The length of the CDR3 is 15 residues. In germline, CDR1 is SNHLY, CDR2 FYNNEI.

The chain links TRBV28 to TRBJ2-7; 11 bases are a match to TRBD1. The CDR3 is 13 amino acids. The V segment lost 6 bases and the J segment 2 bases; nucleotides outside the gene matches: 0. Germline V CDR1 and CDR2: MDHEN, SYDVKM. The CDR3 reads CASRDRGPYEQYF. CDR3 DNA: TGTGCCAGCAGGGACAGGGGGCCCTACGAGCAGTACTTC.

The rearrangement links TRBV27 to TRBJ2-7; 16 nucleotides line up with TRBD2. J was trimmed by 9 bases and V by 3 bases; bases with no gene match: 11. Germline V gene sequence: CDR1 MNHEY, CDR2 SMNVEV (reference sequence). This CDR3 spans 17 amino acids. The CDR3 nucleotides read TGTGCCAGCAGTTTCACGGTGCCCGGGACTAGCGGGAGGGTGCAGTACTTC. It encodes CASSFTVPGTSGRVQYF.

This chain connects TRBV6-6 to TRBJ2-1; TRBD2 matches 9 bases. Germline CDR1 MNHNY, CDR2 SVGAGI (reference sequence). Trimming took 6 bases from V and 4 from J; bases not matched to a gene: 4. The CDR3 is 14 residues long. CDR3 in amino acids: CASRTSGRYNEQFF. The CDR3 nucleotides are TGTGCCAGCAGGACTAGCGGTCGGTACAATGAGCAGTTCTTC.

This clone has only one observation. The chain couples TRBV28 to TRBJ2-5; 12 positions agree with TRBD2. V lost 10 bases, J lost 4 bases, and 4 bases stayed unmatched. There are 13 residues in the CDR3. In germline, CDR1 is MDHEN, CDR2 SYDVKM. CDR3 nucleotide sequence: TGTGCCACAGAACTAGCGGGAGGAGAGACCCAGTACTTC. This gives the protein CATELAGGETQYF.

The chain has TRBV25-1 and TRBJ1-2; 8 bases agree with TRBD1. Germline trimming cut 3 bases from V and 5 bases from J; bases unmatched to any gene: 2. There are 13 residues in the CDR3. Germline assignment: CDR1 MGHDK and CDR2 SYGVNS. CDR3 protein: CASSDRQGYGYTF. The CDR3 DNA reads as TGTGCCAGCAGTGACCGACAGGGGTATGGCTACACCTTC.

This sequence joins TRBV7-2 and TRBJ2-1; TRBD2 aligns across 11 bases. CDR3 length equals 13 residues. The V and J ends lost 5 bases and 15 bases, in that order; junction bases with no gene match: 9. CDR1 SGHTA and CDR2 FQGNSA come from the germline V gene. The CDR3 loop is CASSGKTSGKWFF. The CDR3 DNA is TGTGCCAGCAGCGGGAAGACTAGCGGGAAATGGTTCTTC.

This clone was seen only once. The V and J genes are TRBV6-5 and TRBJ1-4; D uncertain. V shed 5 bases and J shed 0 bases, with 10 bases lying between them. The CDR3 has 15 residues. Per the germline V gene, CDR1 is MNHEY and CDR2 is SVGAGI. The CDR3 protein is CASSGRDSTNEKLFF. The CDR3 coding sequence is TGTGCCAGCAGTGGCCGGGATTCAACTAATGAAAAACTGTTTTTT.

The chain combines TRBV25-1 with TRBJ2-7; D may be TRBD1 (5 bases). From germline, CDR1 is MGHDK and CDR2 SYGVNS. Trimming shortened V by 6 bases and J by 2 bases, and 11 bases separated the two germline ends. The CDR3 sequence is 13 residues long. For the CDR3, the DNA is TGTGCCAGCAGGTCGGACATTACCTACGAGCAGTACTTC. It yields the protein CASRSDITYEQYF.

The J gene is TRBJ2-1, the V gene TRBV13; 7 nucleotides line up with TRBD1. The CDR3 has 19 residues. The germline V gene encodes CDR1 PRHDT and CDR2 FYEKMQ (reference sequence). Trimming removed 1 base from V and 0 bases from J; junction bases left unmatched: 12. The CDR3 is CASSLETGQRVSSYNEQFF. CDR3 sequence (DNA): TGTGCCAGCAGCTTAGAAACGGGACAGAGAGTAAGCTCCTACAATGAGCAGTTCTTC.

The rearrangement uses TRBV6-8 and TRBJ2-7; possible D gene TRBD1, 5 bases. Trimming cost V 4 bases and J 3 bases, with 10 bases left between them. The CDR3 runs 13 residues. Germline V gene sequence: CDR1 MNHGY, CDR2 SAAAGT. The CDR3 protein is CASSSQVIYEQYF. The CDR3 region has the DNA TGTGCCAGCAGTTCACAGGTAATCTACGAGCAGTACTTC.